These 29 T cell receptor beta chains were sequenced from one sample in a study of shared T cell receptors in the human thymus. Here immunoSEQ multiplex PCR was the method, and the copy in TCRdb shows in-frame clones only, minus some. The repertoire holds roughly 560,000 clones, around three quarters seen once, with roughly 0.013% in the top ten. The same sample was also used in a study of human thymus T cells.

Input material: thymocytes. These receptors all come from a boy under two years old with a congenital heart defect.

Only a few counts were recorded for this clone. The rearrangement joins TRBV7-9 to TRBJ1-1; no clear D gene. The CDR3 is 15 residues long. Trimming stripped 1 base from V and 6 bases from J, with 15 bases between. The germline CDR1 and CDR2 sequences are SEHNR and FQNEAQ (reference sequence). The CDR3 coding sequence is TGTGCCAGCAGCTTAGACGGGGATCCATCCGCTGAAGCTTTCTTT. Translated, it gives CASSLDGDPSAEAFF.

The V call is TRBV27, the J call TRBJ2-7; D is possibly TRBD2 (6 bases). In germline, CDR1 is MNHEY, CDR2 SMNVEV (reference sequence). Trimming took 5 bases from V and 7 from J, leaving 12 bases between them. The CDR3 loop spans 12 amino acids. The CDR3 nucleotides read TGTGCCAGCAGTGACAGCGGAGGGGAGCAGTACTTC. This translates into CASSDSGGEQYF.

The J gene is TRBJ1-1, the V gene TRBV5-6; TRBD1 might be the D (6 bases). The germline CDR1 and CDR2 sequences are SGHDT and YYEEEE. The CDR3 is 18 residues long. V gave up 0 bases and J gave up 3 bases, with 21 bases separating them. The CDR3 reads CASSLAGGPQDGYTEAFF. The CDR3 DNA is TGTGCCAGCAGCTTGGCGGGGGGGCCTCAAGACGGGTACACTGAAGCTTTCTTT. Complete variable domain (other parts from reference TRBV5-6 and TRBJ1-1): DAGVTQSPTHLIKTRGQQVTLRCSPKSGHDTVSWYQQALGQGPQFIFQYYEEEERQRGNFPDRFSGHQFPNYSSELNVNALLLGDSALYLCASSLAGGPQDGYTEAFFGQGTRLTVV.

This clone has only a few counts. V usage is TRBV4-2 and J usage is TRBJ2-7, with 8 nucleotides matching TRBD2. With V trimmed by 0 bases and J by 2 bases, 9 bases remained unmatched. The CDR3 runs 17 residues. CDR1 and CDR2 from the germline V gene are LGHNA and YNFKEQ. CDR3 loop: CASSQDLPGRGAYEQYF. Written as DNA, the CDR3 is TGTGCCAGCAGCCAAGATCTCCCCGGGAGGGGTGCCTACGAGCAGTACTTC.

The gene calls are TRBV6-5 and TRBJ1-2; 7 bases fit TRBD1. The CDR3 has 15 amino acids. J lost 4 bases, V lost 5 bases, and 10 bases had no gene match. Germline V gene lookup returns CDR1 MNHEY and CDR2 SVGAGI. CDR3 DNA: TGTGCCAGCAGTAGGAGGGACAGAGAGAGCTATGGCTACACCTTC. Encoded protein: CASSRRDRESYGYTF.

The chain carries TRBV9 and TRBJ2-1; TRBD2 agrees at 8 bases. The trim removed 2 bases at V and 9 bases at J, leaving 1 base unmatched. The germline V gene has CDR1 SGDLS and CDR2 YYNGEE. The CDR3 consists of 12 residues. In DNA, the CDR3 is TGTGCCAGCAGCGTCGGGACTAGTGAGCAGTTCTTC. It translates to CASSVGTSEQFF.

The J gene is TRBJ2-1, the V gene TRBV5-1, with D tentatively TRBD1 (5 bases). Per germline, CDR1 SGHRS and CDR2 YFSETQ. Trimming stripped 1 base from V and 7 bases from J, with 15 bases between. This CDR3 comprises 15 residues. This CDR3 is CASSLTRQSENEQFF. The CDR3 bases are TGCGCCAGCAGCTTGACCCGACAGAGTGAGAATGAGCAGTTCTTC.

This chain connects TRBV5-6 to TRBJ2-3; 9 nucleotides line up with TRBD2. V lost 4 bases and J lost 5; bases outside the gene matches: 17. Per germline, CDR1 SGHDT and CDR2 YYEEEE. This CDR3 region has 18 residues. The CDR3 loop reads CASSPTSGTGGGGDTQYF. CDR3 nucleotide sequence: TGTGCCAGCAGCCCGACTAGCGGAACGGGAGGTGGCGGAGATACGCAGTATTTT.

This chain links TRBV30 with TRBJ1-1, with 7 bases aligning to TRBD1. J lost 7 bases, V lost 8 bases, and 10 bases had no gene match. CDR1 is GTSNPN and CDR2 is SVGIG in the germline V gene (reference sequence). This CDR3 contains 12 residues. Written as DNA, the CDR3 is TGTGCCGGCACCAGACAGGGCTTTGAAGCTTTCTTT. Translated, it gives CAGTRQGFEAFF.

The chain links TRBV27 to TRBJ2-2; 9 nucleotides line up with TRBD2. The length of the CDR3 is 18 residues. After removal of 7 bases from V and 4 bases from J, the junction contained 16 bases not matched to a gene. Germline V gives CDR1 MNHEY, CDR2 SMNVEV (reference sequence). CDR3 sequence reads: CASKGLAGPEKGTGELFF. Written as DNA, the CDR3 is TGTGCCAGCAAAGGCCTAGCGGGGCCAGAAAAGGGCACCGGGGAGCTGTTTTTT.

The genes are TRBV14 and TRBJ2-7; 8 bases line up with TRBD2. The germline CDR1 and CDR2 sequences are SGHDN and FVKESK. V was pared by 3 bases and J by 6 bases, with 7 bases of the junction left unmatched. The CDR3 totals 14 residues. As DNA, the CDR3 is TGTGCCAGCAGCCAGGCGTCGGGAGGGTTCGAGCAGTACTTC. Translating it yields CASSQASGGFEQYF.

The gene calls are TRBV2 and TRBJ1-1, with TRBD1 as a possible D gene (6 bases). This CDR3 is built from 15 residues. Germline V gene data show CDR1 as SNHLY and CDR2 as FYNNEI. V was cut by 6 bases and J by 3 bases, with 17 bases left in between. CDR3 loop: CASSQGGEAYTEAFF. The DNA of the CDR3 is TGTGCCAGCAGCCAAGGGGGGGAGGCGTACACTGAAGCTTTCTTT.

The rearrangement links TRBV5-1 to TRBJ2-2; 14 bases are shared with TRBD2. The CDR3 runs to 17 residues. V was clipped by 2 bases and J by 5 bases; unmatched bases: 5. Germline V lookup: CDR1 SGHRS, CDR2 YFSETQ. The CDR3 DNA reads TGCGCCAGCAGCTTACCCCGGACTAGCGGGAGGACCGGGGAGCTGTTTTTT. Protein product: CASSLPRTSGRTGELFF.

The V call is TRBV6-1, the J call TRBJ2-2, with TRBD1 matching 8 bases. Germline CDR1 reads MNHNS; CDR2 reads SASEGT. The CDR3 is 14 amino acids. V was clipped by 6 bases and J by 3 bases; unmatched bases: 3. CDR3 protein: CASRGTGDTGELFF. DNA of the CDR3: TGTGCCAGCAGGGGGACAGGAGACACCGGGGAGCTGTTTTTT.

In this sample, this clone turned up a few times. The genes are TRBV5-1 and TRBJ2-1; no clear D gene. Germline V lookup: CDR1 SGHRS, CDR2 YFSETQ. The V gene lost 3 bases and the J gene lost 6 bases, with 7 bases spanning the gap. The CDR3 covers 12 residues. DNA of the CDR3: TGCGCCAGCAGCTCGCTATTCAATGAGCAGTTCTTC. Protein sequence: CASSSLFNEQFF.

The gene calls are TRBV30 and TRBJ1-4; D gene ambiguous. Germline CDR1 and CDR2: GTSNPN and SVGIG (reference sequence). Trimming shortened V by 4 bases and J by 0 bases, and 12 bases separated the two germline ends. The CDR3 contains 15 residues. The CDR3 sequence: CAWTRTTATNEKLFF. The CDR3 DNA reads TGTGCCTGGACTAGGACTACTGCAACTAATGAAAAACTGTTTTTT.

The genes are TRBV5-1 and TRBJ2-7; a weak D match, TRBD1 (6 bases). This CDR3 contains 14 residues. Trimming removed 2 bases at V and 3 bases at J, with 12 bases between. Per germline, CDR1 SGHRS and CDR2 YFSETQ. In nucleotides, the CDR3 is TGCGCCAGCAGCTTTGACAGGCCGAACTACGAGCAGTACTTC. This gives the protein CASSFDRPNYEQYF.

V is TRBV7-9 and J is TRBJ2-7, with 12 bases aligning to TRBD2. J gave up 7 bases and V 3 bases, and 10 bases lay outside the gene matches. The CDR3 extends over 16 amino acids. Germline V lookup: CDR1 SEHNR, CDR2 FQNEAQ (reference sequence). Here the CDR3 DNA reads TGTGCCAGCAGCTTCAGTTTGGGACTAGCGGGTGGGGAGCAGTACTTC. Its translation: CASSFSLGLAGGEQYF.

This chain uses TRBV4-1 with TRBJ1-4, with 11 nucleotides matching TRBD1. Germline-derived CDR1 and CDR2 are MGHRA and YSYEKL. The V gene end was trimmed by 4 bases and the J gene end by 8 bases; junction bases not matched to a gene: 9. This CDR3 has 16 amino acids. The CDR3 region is CASSPPDRGPLEKLFF. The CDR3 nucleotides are TGCGCCAGCAGCCCTCCGGACAGGGGGCCGCTCGAAAAACTGTTTTTT.

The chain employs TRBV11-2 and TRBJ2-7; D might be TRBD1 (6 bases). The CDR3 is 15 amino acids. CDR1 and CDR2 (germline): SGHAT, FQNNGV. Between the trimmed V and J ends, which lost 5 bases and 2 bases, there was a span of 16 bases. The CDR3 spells CASSPRTGWAYEQYF. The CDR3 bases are TGTGCCAGCAGCCCCCGCACAGGGTGGGCCTACGAGCAGTACTTC.

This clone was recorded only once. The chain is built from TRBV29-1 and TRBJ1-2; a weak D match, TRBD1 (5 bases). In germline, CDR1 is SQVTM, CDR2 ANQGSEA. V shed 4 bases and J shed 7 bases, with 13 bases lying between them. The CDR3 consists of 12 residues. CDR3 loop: CSVVRQYGGYTF. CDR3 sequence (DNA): TGCAGCGTTGTTCGACAGTATGGTGGCTACACCTTC.

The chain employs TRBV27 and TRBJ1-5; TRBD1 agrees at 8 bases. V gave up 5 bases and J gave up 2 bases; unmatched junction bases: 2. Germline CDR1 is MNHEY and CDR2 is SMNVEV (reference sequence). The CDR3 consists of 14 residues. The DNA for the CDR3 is TGTGCCAGCAGTATGACAGGGGGCAATCAGCCCCAGCATTTT. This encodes CASSMTGGNQPQHF.

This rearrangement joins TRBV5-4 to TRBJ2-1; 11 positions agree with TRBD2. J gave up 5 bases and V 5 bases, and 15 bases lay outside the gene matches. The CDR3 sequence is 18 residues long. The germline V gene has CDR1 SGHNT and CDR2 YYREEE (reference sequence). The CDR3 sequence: CASSGTSGREGVNNEQFF. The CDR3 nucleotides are TGTGCCAGCAGTGGGACTAGCGGAAGAGAGGGGGTGAACAATGAGCAGTTCTTC.

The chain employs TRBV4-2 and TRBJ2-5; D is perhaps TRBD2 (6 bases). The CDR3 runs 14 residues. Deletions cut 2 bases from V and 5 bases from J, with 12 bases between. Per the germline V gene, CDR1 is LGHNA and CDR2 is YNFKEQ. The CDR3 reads CASSQYTSWETQYF. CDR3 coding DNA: TGTGCCAGCAGCCAATACACTAGCTGGGAGACCCAGTACTTC.

CDR3: CASSEPGFPDTQYF. As DNA, the CDR3 is TGCGCCAGCAGTGAGCCAGGCTTCCCAGATACGCAGTATTTT. The chain employs TRBV10-2 and TRBJ2-3; the D is unclear. With 2 bases removed from V and 4 bases from J, the gap between germline ends came to 10 bases. Germline V gene data show CDR1 as WSHSY and CDR2 as SAAADI. The CDR3 covers 14 residues.

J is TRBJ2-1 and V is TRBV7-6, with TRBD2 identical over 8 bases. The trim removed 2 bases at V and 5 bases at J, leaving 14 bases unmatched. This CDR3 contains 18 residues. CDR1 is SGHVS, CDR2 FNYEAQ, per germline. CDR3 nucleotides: TGTGCCAGCAGCTTACCACGGCTAGGTAGCGGGACCGACAATGAGCAGTTCTTC. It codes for CASSLPRLGSGTDNEQFF.

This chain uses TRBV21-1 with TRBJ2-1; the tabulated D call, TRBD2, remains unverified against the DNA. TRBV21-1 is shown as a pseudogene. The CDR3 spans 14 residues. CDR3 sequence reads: CASTEGRCYNEQFF. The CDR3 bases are TGTGCCAGCACGGAGGGGAGATGCTACAATGAGCAGTTCTTC.

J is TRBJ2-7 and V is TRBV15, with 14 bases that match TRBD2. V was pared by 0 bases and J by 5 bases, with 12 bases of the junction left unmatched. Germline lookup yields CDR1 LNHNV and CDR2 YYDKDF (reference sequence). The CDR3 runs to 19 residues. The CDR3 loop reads CATSRDTLGTSGRMDEQYF. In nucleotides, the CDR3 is TGTGCCACCAGCAGAGACACCTTAGGGACTAGCGGGAGAATGGACGAGCAGTACTTC.

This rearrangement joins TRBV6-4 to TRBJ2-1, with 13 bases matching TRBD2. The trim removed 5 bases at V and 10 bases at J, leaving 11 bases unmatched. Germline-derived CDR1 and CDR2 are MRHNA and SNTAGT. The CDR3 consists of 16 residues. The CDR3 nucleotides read TGTGCCAGCAGTAGAACTAGCGGGAGGGCCGTGGGGGAGCAGTTCTTC. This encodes CASSRTSGRAVGEQFF.